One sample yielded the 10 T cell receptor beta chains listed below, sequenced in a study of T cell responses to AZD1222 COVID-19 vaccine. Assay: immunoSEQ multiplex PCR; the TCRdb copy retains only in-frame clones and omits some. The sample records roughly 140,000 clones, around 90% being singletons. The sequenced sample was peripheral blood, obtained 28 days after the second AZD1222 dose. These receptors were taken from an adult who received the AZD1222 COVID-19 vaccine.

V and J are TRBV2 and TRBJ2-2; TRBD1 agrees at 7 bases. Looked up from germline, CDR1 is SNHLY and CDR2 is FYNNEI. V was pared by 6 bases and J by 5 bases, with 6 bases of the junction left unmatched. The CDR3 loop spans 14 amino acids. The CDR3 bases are TGTGCCAGCAGCCGGGACAGACAAACCGGGGAGCTGTTTTTT. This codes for CASSRDRQTGELFF.

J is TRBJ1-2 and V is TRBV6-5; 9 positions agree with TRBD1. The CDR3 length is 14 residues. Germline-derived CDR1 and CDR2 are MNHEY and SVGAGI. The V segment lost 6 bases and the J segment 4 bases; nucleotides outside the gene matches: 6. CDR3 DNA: TGTGCCAGCAGAACAGGGGGCGCGAGCTATGGCTACACCTTC. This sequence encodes CASRTGGASYGYTF.

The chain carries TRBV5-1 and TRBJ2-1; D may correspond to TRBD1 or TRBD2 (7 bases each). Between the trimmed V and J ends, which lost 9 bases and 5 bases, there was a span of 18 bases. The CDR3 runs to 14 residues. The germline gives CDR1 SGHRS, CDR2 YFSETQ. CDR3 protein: CATRGGTLDNEQFF. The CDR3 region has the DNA TGCGCCACCAGGGGGGGTACTTTAGACAATGAGCAGTTCTTC.

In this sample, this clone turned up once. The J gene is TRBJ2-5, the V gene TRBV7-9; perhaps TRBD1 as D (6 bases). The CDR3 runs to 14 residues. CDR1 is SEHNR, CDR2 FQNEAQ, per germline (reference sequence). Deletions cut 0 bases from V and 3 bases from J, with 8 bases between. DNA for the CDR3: TGTGCCAGCAGCTTAGCGAGGACAGAAGAGACCCAGTACTTC. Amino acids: CASSLARTEETQYF.

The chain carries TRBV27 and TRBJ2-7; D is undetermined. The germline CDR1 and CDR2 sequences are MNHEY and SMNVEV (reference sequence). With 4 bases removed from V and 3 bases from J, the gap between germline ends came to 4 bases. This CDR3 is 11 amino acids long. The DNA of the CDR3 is TGTGCCAGCAGTTCCCACTACGAGCAGTACTTC. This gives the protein CASSSHYEQYF.

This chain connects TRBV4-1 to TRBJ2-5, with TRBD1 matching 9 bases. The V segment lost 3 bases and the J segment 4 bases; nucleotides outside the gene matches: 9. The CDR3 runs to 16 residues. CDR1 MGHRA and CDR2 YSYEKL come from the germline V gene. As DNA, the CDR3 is TGCGCCAGCAGCCACGTCCCGGGACAGGGAGCAGAGACCCAGTACTTC. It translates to CASSHVPGQGAETQYF.

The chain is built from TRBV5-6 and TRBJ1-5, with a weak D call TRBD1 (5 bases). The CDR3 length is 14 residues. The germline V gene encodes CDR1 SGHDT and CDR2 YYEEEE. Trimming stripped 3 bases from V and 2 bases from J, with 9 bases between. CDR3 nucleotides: TGTGCCAGCAGCTGGGGGGGAGGCAATCAGCCCCAGCATTTT. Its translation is CASSWGGGNQPQHF. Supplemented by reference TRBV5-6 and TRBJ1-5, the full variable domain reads DAGVTQSPTHLIKTRGQQVTLRCSPKSGHDTVSWYQQALGQGPQFIFQYYEEEERQRGNFPDRFSGHQFPNYSSELNVNALLLGDSALYLCASSWGGGNQPQHFGDGTRLSIL.

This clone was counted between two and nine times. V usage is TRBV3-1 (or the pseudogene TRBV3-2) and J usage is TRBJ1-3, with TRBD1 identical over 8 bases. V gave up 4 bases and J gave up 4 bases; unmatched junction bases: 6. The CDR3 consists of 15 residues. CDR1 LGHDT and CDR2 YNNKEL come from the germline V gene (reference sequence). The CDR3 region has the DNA TGTGCCAGCAGCCTTCCAGGGGGCGCAGGAAACACCATATATTTT. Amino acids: CASSLPGGAGNTIYF.

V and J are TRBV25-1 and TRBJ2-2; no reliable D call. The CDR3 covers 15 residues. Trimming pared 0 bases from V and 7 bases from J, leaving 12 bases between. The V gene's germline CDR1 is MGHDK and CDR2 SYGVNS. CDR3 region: CASSEYAAAVGELFF. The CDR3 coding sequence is TGTGCCAGCAGTGAATACGCGGCGGCGGTCGGGGAGCTGTTTTTT.

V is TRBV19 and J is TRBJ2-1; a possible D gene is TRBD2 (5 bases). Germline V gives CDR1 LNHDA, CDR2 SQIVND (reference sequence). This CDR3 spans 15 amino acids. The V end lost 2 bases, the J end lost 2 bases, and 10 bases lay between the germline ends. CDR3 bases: TGTGCCAGTAGTATAACCCTAGCCCCCTACAATGAGCAGTTCTTC. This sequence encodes CASSITLAPYNEQFF.